These T cell receptor beta chains were read from a single sample in a study of cytomegalovirus exposure and HLA in healthy donors. Using immunoSEQ multiplex PCR, the repertoire was profiled, and TCRdb retains in-frame clones only, with some absent. This table holds roughly 230,000 clones, about nine tenths found once. Sequenced material: PBMCs. These receptors all come from a girl aged 2-10 years in good health and CMV-seronegative. CDR3s include the opening cysteine and the closing phenylalanine or tryptophan. Fields, in order: clone size, J gene, D gene, V gene, CDR3 protein, CDR3 DNA. A D gene is named only where the DNA matches it firmly. A clone size is listed for some rows: how often the clone was seen (once, few, many), or a class if it is expanded.

NA TRBJ1-4 TRBD1 TRBV5-1 CASSLEGRGFNEKLFF TGCGCCAGCAGCTTGGAGGGCAGGGGGTTTAATGAAAAACTGTTTTTT
NA TRBJ2-5 TRBD2 TRBV29-1 CSEFGGREETQYF TGCAGCGAATTCGGCGGGAGGGAGGAGACCCAGTACTTC
NA TRBJ1-2 TRBD1 TRBV6-1 CASRPTGEGYTF TGTGCCAGCAGGCCGACAGGGGAAGGCTACACCTTC
NA TRBJ2-2 NA TRBV5-6 CASSLNSPGELFF TGTGCCAGCAGCTTGAATTCTCCGGGGGAGCTGTTTTTT
once TRBJ2-5 TRBD1 TRBV5-1 CASSLTGGVETQYF TGCGCCAGCAGCTTGACAGGGGGTGTGGAGACCCAGTACTTC
few TRBJ1-4 NA TRBV25-1 CASSEYFWTHEKLFF TGTGCCAGCAGTGAATATTTCTGGACACATGAAAAACTGTTTTTT
NA TRBJ1-1 NA TRBV6-6 CASSPGGGTEAFF TGTGCCAGCAGCCCGGGGGGGGGCACTGAAGCTTTCTTT
NA TRBJ2-7 NA TRBV27 CASVQPGRGEQYF TGTGCCAGCGTACAGCCTGGGCGCGGGGAGCAGTACTTC
NA TRBJ2-7 NA TRBV15 CATSRATGYEQYF TGTGCCACCAGCAGAGCTACTGGTTACGAGCAGTACTTC
NA TRBJ1-4 NA TRBV7-8 CASRSDGQIEKLFF TGTGCCAGCAGGTCAGACGGACAAATCGAAAAACTGTTTTTT
NA TRBJ1-1 NA TRBV7-9 CASSPRITEMNTEAFF TGTGCCAGCAGCCCCCGGATTACAGAAATGAACACTGAAGCTTTCTTT
NA TRBJ2-7 TRBD1 TRBV19 CASSGTAAPYEQYF TGTGCCAGTAGTGGGACAGCGGCACCCTACGAGCAGTACTTC
NA TRBJ1-1 NA TRBV19 CASSMGMGRAGAFF TGTGCCAGTAGTATGGGGATGGGGAGGGCGGGAGCTTTCTTT
once TRBJ2-2 NA TRBV7-6 CASSSGVTGTGELFF TGTGCCAGCAGCTCAGGGGTCACGGGCACCGGGGAGCTGTTTTTT
NA TRBJ2-2 TRBD2 TRBV7-9 CSSSLVRLAGGTGELFF TGTTCCAGCAGCTTAGTACGGCTAGCGGGAGGGACCGGGGAGCTGTTTTTT
NA TRBJ2-7 NA TRBV6-5 CASSYHRDSYEQYF TGTGCCAGCAGTTATCACAGGGACTCCTACGAGCAGTACTTC
NA TRBJ2-5 TRBD1 TRBV28 CASRGQVEAQYF TGTGCCAGCAGGGGACAGGTGGAGGCCCAGTACTTC
once TRBJ1-1 NA TRBV6-5 CASSEQSRGNEAFF TGTGCCAGCAGTGAACAAAGTAGGGGCAATGAAGCTTTCTTT
NA TRBJ1-2 TRBD1 TRBV5-1 CASSLDRGWSDGYTF TGCGCCAGCAGCTTAGACAGGGGATGGTCTGATGGCTACACCTTC
NA TRBJ2-7 TRBD1 TRBV19 CASSITGVTYEQYF TGTGCCAGTAGTATAACAGGGGTCACCTACGAGCAGTACTTC
NA TRBJ1-2 NA TRBV29-1 CSVEGSDGYTF TGCAGCGTTGAAGGTTCCGATGGCTACACCTTC
NA TRBJ2-3 TRBD2 TRBV28 CASSLGGTDTQYF TGTGCCAGCAGTTTGGGGGGGACAGATACGCAGTATTTT
NA TRBJ2-1 NA TRBV29-1 CSAQTGTYNEQFF TGCAGCGCCCAAACGGGGACCTACAATGAGCAGTTCTTC
NA TRBJ2-1 TRBD2 TRBV7-9 CASSFWTSGLNEQFF TGTGCCAGCAGCTTTTGGACTAGCGGCCTCAATGAGCAGTTCTTC
once TRBJ2-5 NA TRBV6-5 CASSLDRKEQYF TGTGCCAGCAGCCTCGATCGAAAAGAGCAGTACTTC
NA TRBJ2-7 NA TRBV10-3 CASAQGGGYEQYF TGTGCCTCCGCCCAGGGGGGCGGGTACGAGCAGTACTTC
NA TRBJ1-5 NA TRBV28 CASSFVLGGSNQPQHF TGTGCCAGCAGTTTCGTTCTTGGGGGGAGCAATCAGCCCCAGCATTTT
once TRBJ1-3 TRBD1 TRBV5-8 CASSLVVRGTGIRDTIYF TGTGCCAGCAGCTTGGTGGTGCGGGGGACAGGAATTAGAGACACCATATATTTT
NA TRBJ2-5 NA TRBV4-1 CASSQGDVNREETQYF TGCGCCAGCAGCCAAGGTGACGTGAACAGGGAAGAGACCCAGTACTTC
NA TRBJ2-7 NA TRBV5-6 CASNTAGVVYEQYF TGTGCCAGCAACACGGCAGGGGTCGTCTACGAGCAGTACTTC
NA TRBJ2-5 NA TRBV30 CAHKGGGGETQYF TGTGCCCATAAGGGGGGGGGAGGAGAGACCCAGTACTTC
NA TRBJ2-3 NA TRBV28 CASSPQGSTDTQYF TGTGCCAGCAGTCCTCAGGGGAGCACAGATACGCAGTATTTT
NA TRBJ2-4 TRBD1 TRBV6-5 CASSRDRGNIQYF TGTGCCAGCAGCCGGGACAGAGGAAACATTCAGTACTTC
few TRBJ2-1 NA TRBV11-2 CASSLLIQNHEQFF TGTGCCAGCAGCTTACTTATACAGAACCATGAGCAGTTCTTC
NA TRBJ1-6 NA TRBV19 CASSIGSGVNSPLHF TGTGCCAGTAGTATAGGTTCAGGGGTAAATTCACCCCTCCACTTT
NA TRBJ1-6 TRBD1 TRBV28 CASSNGQDNSPLHF TGTGCCAGCAGTAACGGACAGGACAATTCACCCCTCCACTTT
few TRBJ1-2 NA TRBV6-5 CASSERGNYGYTF TGTGCCAGCAGTGAACGGGGAAACTATGGCTACACCTTC
NA TRBJ2-1 NA TRBV7-2 CASRQKAFQSEQFF TGTGCCAGTAGACAGAAGGCGTTCCAGAGTGAGCAGTTCTTC
NA TRBJ2-2 TRBD2 TRBV9 CASSGTSGSIGELFF TGTGCCAGCAGCGGGACTAGCGGGAGTATCGGGGAGCTGTTTTTT
NA TRBJ2-1 TRBD2 TRBV7-6 CASSLGLAGGNEQFF TGTGCCAGCAGCTTGGGACTAGCGGGAGGCAATGAGCAGTTCTTC
NA TRBJ2-1 NA TRBV18 CASSPVTGSYNEQFF TGTGCCAGCTCACCCGTCACGGGCTCCTACAATGAGCAGTTCTTC
NA TRBJ2-1 NA TRBV5-1 CASSLGTSTYNEQFF TGCGCCAGCAGCCTAGGGACTTCAACCTACAATGAGCAGTTCTTC
NA TRBJ1-5 NA TRBV6-5 CASSRGGRNQPQHF TGTGCCAGCAGTCGGGGGGGACGGAATCAGCCCCAGCATTTT
NA TRBJ1-4 NA TRBV19 CASSTNRDSFGEKLFF TGTGCCAGTAGTACGAACAGGGATTCTTTCGGTGAAAAACTGTTTTTT
NA TRBJ1-1 TRBD1 TRBV7-9 CASSFETGASAFF TGTGCCAGCAGCTTCGAAACAGGGGCTTCAGCTTTCTTT
once TRBJ1-5 TRBD1 TRBV18 CASSPTGAAGEPQHF TGTGCCAGCTCACCGACAGGGGCCGCCGGGGAGCCCCAGCATTTT
NA TRBJ1-6 NA TRBV9 CASSASGGSPLHF TGTGCCAGTAGCGCGTCGGGCGGGTCACCCCTCCACTTT
NA TRBJ2-7 NA TRBV6-1 CASSPLSEQYF TGTGCCAGCAGCCCCCTTTCCGAGCAGTACTTC
NA TRBJ2-1 TRBD2 TRBV27 CASTVRGGRAGNEQFF TGTGCCAGCACCGTAAGAGGCGGGAGGGCCGGGAATGAGCAGTTCTTC
NA TRBJ2-1 TRBD1 TRBV4-2 CASSQEGVAGGDSYNEQFF TGTGCCAGCAGCCAAGAAGGGGTTGCAGGGGGCGATTCCTACAATGAGCAGTTCTTC
NA TRBJ2-3 NA TRBV5-1 CASTGGADTQYF TGCGCCAGCACCGGGGGAGCAGATACGCAGTATTTT
NA TRBJ1-4 NA TRBV5-5 CASSLSPGLFNEKLFF TGTGCCAGCAGCTTAAGTCCGGGACTGTTTAATGAAAAACTGTTTTTT
once TRBJ2-1 NA TRBV7-2 CASTLGGSSYNEQFF TGTGCCAGCACCCTAGGAGGGAGTTCCTACAATGAGCAGTTCTTC
few TRBJ2-7 NA TRBV4-1 CASSQEQGRGSLDYEQYF TGCGCCAGCAGCCAAGAGCAAGGCCGGGGTAGCTTAGACTACGAGCAGTACTTC
NA TRBJ2-1 TRBD2 TRBV19 CASSMSGGGGDEQFF TGTGCCAGTAGTATGTCCGGGGGCGGGGGGGATGAGCAGTTCTTC
NA TRBJ2-7 TRBD2 TRBV5-4 CASSFRTSGRASYEQYF TGTGCCAGCAGCTTTCGGACTAGCGGGAGGGCCTCCTACGAGCAGTACTTC
NA TRBJ2-1 TRBD2 TRBV7-6 CASATSGGAYNEQFF TGTGCCAGCGCCACTAGCGGGGGGGCCTACAATGAGCAGTTCTTC
NA TRBJ2-3 NA TRBV7-6 CASSLEWGQGLGFTDTQYF TGTGCCAGCAGCTTAGAATGGGGGCAGGGGTTAGGATTCACAGATACGCAGTATTTT
NA TRBJ2-1 NA TRBV7-9 CASSPRWNEQFF TGTGCCAGCAGCCCGCGCTGGAATGAGCAGTTCTTC